The TCR beta chain described here comes from a study of T cell repertoires in aging, cancer and after chemotherapy. Study overall: About 9 million TCR reads were in the whole dataset.

This clonotype is medium-sized (0.01 to 0.1%) in the sample. The target antigen is unknown. There are 14 residues in the CDR3. V gave up 1 base and J gave up 3 bases, with 12 bases separating them. Germline CDR1 reads GTSNPN; CDR2 reads SVGIG (reference sequence). TCR beta rearrangements were amplified from peripheral blood genomic DNA. A mixed TRB-A/B primer pool amplified rearranged TRB by multiplex touch-down PCR. From the multiplex PCR reads, TCRdb called clonotypes with MiXCR, one entry per CDR3 protein. The table records thousands of distinct CDR3 sequences, more than 20% of them present only once. Study conclusions and caveats: In cancer patients, declining TCR diversity with age involved lost richness and lost evenness. In each cancer cohort, median generation probability increased across chemotherapy, suggesting thymic output rebounded. Lymphoid organ infiltration in hematological cancer patients may impair thymic emigration or peripheral T cell expansion.

The source material was blood. The rearrangement links TRBV30 to TRBJ1-2, with D tentatively TRBD1 (5 bases). The receptor was derived from a human donor with a blood cancer. The donor label of this sample is uncertain. Here the CDR3 reads CAWSAPGTDYGYTF. In nucleotides, the CDR3 is TGTGCCTGGAGTGCCCCCGGGACGGACTATGGCTACACCTTC.